The clone carrying this T cell receptor (beta chain) was picked up one time. The antigen is not known. Germline loops: CDR1 KGHSH, CDR2 LQKENI. This CDR3 region has 14 residues. Trimming left V 6 bases short and J 2 bases short, with 14 bases between. This entry is derived from a study of STAT5B mutations in CD4+ large granular lymphocyte leukemia. Whole-study results and caveats: Main leukemic clonotypes were patient-specific, but roughly 23% appeared at low frequency elsewhere. Without putative leukemic clones, patient CD4-sorted repertoires remained more clonal than healthy CD4+ repertoires.

The survey-level immunoSEQ assay was used. Generated by immunoSEQ multiplex PCR, the TCRdb table keeps only in-frame clones and is missing some. The table lists some 41,000 clones, roughly 80% of them singletons. The V gene is TRBV18, the J gene TRBJ2-7; perhaps TRBD2 as D (5 bases). Input material: CD4+ T cells from blood buffy coats. The sequence came from a human donor in good health. CDR3 sequence: CASSPPGEPYEQYF. CDR3 coding DNA: TGTGCCAGCTCCCCGCCCGGGGAACCCTACGAGCAGTACTTC. Full variable domain (missing parts from reference TRBV18 and TRBJ2-7): NAGVMQNPRHLVRRRGQEARLRCSPMKGHSHVYWYRQLPEEGLKFMVYLQKENIIDESGMPKERFSAEFPKEGPSILRIQQVVRGDSAAYFCASSPPGEPYEQYFGPGTRLTVT.